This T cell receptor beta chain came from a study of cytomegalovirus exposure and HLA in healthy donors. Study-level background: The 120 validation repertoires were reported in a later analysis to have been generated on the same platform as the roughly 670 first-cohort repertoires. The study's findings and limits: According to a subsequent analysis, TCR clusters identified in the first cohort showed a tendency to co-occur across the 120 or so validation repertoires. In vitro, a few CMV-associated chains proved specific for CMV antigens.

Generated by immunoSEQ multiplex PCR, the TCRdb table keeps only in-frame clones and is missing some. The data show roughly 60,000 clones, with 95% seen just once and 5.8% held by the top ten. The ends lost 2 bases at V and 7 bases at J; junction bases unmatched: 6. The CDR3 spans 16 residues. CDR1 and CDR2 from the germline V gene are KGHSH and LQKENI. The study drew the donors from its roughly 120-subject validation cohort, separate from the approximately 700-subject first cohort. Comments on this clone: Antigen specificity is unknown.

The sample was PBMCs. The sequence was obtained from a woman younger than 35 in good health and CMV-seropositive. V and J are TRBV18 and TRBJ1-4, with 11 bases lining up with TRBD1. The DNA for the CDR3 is TGTGCCAGCTCACCAGGGACAGGGGGTAAAGCTGAAAAACTGTTTTTT. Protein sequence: CASSPGTGGKAEKLFF.